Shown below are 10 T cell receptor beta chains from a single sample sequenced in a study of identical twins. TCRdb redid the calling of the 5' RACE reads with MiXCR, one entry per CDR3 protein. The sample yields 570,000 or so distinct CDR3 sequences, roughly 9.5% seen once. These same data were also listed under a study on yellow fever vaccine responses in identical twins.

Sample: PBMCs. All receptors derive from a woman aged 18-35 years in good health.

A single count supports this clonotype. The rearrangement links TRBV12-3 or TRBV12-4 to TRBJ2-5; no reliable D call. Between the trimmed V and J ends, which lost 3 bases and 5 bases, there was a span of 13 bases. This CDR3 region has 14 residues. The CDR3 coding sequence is TGTGCCAGCAGTTTGGCGGCCTCCTCGGAGACCCAGTACTTC. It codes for CASSLAASSETQYF.

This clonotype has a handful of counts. The CDR3 reads CSVHSGSAYEQYF. The CDR3 nucleotides read TGCAGCGTACATAGCGGGAGTGCTTACGAGCAGTACTTC. The rearrangement joins TRBV29-1 to TRBJ2-7, with TRBD2 matching 9 bases. The CDR3 contains 13 residues. Germline V gene lookup returns CDR1 SQVTM and CDR2 ANQGSEA. The V segment lost 6 bases and the J segment 4 bases; nucleotides outside the gene matches: 7.

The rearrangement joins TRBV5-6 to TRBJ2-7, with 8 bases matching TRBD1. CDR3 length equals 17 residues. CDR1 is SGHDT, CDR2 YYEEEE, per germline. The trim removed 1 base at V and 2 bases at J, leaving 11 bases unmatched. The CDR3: CASSLLVTGARPYEQYF. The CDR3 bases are TGTGCCAGCAGCTTGTTGGTGACAGGGGCCCGCCCCTACGAGCAGTACTTC.

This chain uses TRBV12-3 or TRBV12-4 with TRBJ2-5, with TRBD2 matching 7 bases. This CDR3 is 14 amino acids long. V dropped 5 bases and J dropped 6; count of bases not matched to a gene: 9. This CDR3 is CASSGLEVMKTQYF. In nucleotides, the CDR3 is TGTGCCAGCAGTGGACTAGAGGTTATGAAGACCCAGTACTTC.

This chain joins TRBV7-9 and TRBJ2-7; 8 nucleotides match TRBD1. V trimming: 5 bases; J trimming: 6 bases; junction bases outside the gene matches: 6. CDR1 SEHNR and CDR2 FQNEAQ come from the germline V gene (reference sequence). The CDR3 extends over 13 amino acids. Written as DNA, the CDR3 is TGTGCCAGCAGCCCCCCAGGGGGCTCCGAGCAGTACTTC. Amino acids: CASSPPGGSEQYF.

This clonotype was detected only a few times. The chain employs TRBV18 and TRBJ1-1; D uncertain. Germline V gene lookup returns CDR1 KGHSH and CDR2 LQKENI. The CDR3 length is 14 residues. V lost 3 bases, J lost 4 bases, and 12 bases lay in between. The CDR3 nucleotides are TGTGCCAGCTCACCTGGGTCCAAGGGCACTGAAGCTTTCTTT. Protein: CASSPGSKGTEAFF.

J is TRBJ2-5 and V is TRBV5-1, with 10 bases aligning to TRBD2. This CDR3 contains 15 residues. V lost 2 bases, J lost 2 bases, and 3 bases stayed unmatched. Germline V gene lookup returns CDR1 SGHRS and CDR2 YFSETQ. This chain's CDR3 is CASSLPSGGQETQYF. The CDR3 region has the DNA TGCGCCAGCAGCTTACCTAGCGGGGGACAAGAGACCCAGTACTTC.

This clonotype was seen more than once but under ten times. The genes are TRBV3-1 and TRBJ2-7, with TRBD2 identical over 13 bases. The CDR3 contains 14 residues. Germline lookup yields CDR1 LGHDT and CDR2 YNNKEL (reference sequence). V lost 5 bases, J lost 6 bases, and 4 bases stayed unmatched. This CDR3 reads CASSGLAGEFEQYF. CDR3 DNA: TGTGCCAGCAGCGGACTAGCGGGAGAGTTCGAGCAGTACTTC.

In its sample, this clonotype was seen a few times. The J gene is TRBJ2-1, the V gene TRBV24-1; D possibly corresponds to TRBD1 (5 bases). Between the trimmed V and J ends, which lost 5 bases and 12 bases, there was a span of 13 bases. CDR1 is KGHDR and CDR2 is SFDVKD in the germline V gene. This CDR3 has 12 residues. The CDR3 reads CATSGGWSGQFF. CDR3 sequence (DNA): TGTGCCACCAGTGGGGGCTGGAGTGGGCAGTTCTTC.

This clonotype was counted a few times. The CDR3: CASSLEGNSYNEQFF. CDR3 sequence (DNA): TGTGCCAGCAGCTTAGAAGGGAACTCCTACAATGAGCAGTTCTTC. This chain joins TRBV7-9 and TRBJ2-1; D ambiguous. The V end was cut by 1 base, the J end by 0 bases, with 7 bases between. The CDR3 runs to 15 residues. Germline CDR1 is SEHNR and CDR2 is FQNEAQ (reference sequence).